These 25 T cell receptor beta chains share one sample of origin, sequenced in a study of blood T cell repertoires in COVID-19 (dated by TCRdb to about 2020). Libraries were built with the immunoSEQ multiplex PCR assay. As stored in TCRdb, this immuneACCESS dataset retains in-frame rearrangements with V and J assigned. A fraction of the clones does not appear; measured against another copy, unresolved V genes explain less than half of the discrepancy, and the remainder lacks a known reason. Within this sample are around 130,000 clones, with about 83% of them counted one time only. Jointly, the top ten make up 3.5% to 4.5% of the sample. Sequenced material: peripheral blood. These receptors were collected from a man aged 60-69 years with acute or convalescent COVID-19.

The chain employs TRBV15 and TRBJ1-2; no clear D. Germline lookup yields CDR1 LNHNV and CDR2 YYDKDF (reference sequence). Trimming left V 4 bases short and J 7 bases short, with 10 bases between. This CDR3 has 12 amino acids. The DNA for the CDR3 is TGTGCCACCAGCATGGCAGGCCCTGGCTACACCTTC. Translation: CATSMAGPGYTF.

This chain connects TRBV9 to TRBJ1-1; D might be TRBD1 (6 bases). Between the trimmed V and J ends, which lost 4 bases and 0 bases, there was a span of 13 bases. The CDR3 sequence is 15 residues long. Germline lookup yields CDR1 SGDLS and CDR2 YYNGEE. CDR3 residues: CASSTRTDMNTEAFF. CDR3 in DNA: TGTGCCAGCAGCACCCGGACAGATATGAACACTGAAGCTTTCTTT. The entire variable domain, with the rest obtained from reference TRBV9 and TRBJ1-1, is as follows: DSGVTQTPKHLITATGQRVTLRCSPRSGDLSVYWYQQSLDQGLQFLIQYYNGEERAKGNILERFSAQQFPDLHSELNLSSLELGDSALYFCASSTRTDMNTEAFFGQGTRLTVV.

The chain couples TRBV7-2 to TRBJ1-2, with 7 bases lining up with TRBD1. The junction had 12 bases not matched to a gene; V was cut back by 5 bases and J by 0 bases. CDR3 length: 17 amino acids. CDR1 and CDR2 from the germline V gene are SGHTA and FQGNSA. CDR3 in DNA: TGTGCCAGCAGCGAAACAGGGGTTCGAATAGCTAACTATGGCTACACCTTC. Translation gives CASSETGVRIANYGYTF.

V gene TRBV15 combines with J gene TRBJ2-7; D ambiguous. The CDR3 is made up of 15 amino acids. CDR1 and CDR2 (germline): LNHNV, YYDKDF (reference sequence). Trimming cost V 1 base and J 9 bases, with 19 bases left between them. The CDR3: CATSRAITPASMQYF. CDR3 nucleotides: TGTGCCACCAGCAGAGCTATTACGCCCGCTTCTATGCAGTACTTC.

The chain joins TRBV28 to TRBJ2-5, with 8 bases lining up with TRBD1. V shed 4 bases, J shed 5 bases, and the junction held 6 bases outside the gene matches. The germline CDR1 and CDR2 sequences are MDHEN and SYDVKM. The CDR3 extends over 14 amino acids. The CDR3 region has the DNA TGTGCCAGCAGTTACCAGGGGGCTAGGGAGACCCAGTACTTC. This codes for CASSYQGARETQYF.

The chain carries TRBV2 and TRBJ2-5; the match to TRBD2 covers 11 bases. V trimming: 5 bases; J trimming: 4 bases; junction bases outside the gene matches: 6. The CDR3 is 15 residues long. The germline CDR1 and CDR2 sequences are SNHLY and FYNNEI. The CDR3 coding sequence is TGTGCCAGCAGTACCGGACTAGCGGGCCGAGAGACCCAGTACTTC. Protein product: CASSTGLAGRETQYF.

The chain carries TRBV9 and TRBJ1-5, with D hard to call. CDR3 length: 14 amino acids. The germline V gene encodes CDR1 SGDLS and CDR2 YYNGEE. V lost 4 bases, J lost 0 bases, and 8 bases lay in between. For the CDR3, the DNA is TGTGCCAGCAGCTTATCAGGTAGCAATCAGCCCCAGCATTTT. Translation gives CASSLSGSNQPQHF.

The gene calls are TRBV19 and TRBJ2-1; 7 bases align to TRBD2. The germline V gene encodes CDR1 LNHDA and CDR2 SQIVND (reference sequence). Unmatched junction bases numbered 9, after V lost 6 bases and J lost 10 bases. This CDR3 has 13 residues. CDR3 region: CASSRGGGYEQFF. The CDR3 DNA reads as TGTGCCAGTAGCCGTGGGGGGGGGTACGAGCAGTTCTTC.

This clone was seen only a few times. The V and J genes are TRBV3-1 (or the pseudogene TRBV3-2) and TRBJ1-6; D gene ambiguous. Germline loops: CDR1 LGHDT, CDR2 YNNKEL (reference sequence). CDR3 length: 15 residues. With 0 bases removed from V and 7 bases from J, the gap between germline ends came to 10 bases. CDR3 sequence reads: CASSQDLAANSPLHF. CDR3 DNA sequence: TGTGCCAGCAGCCAAGATTTGGCGGCAAATTCACCCCTCCACTTT.

The J gene is TRBJ1-3, the V gene TRBV7-2; maybe TRBD1 (5 bases). Germline lookup yields CDR1 SGHTA and CDR2 FQGNSA. Trimming removed 0 bases at V and 2 bases at J, with 5 bases between. The CDR3 is 14 residues long. In nucleotides, the CDR3 is TGTGCCAGCAGCTTAGCACAGGCTGGAAACACCATATATTTT. The encoded protein is CASSLAQAGNTIYF.

This chain joins TRBV15 and TRBJ2-1; D is perhaps TRBD2 (5 bases). The CDR3 loop spans 14 amino acids. V gave up 0 bases and J gave up 8 bases, with 11 bases separating them. Germline CDR1 reads LNHNV; CDR2 reads YYDKDF (reference sequence). CDR3 bases: TGTGCCACCAGCAGAGATCCTAGCACGGATGAGCAGTTCTTC. It codes for CATSRDPSTDEQFF. Filled out from reference TRBV15 and TRBJ2-1, the complete variable domain reads DAMVIQNPRYQVTQFGKPVTLSCSQTLNHNVMYWYQQKSSQAPKLLFHYYDKDFNNEADTPDNFQSRRPNTSFCFLDIRSPGLGDTAMYLCATSRDPSTDEQFFGPGTRLTVL.

This chain connects TRBV3-1 (or the pseudogene TRBV3-2) to TRBJ1-1; D remains unclear. The V end was cut by 5 bases, the J end by 6 bases, with 13 bases between. The CDR3 extends over 13 amino acids. CDR1 LGHDT and CDR2 YNNKEL come from the germline V gene (reference sequence). CDR3 in DNA: TGTGCCAGCAGCGGAGGAGGGAGCGCTGAAGCTTTCTTT. Translated: CASSGGGSAEAFF.

This sequence joins TRBV5-1 and TRBJ2-1; TRBD2 matches at 7 bases. In germline, CDR1 is SGHRS, CDR2 YFSETQ. The CDR3 loop spans 14 amino acids. J was trimmed by 7 bases and V by 3 bases; bases with no gene match: 7. The CDR3 spells CASSSSGVMNEQFF. The CDR3 coding sequence is TGCGCCAGCAGCTCTAGCGGAGTCATGAATGAGCAGTTCTTC.

V gene TRBV4-3 combines with J gene TRBJ2-1, with 11 bases fitting TRBD1. The J segment lost 6 bases and the V segment lost 0 bases, leaving 10 bases of the junction unmatched. The CDR3 is made up of 18 amino acids. Germline-derived CDR1 and CDR2 are LGHNA and YSLEER. CDR3 protein: CASSQDPPGTGGSNEQFF. In DNA, the CDR3 is TGCGCCAGCAGCCAAGATCCTCCTGGGACAGGGGGATCCAATGAGCAGTTCTTC.

This chain joins TRBV5-5 and TRBJ2-3; 9 bases align to TRBD1. The V segment lost 4 bases and the J segment 5 bases; nucleotides outside the gene matches: 11. The CDR3 covers 16 residues. Germline V gives CDR1 SGHKS, CDR2 YYEKEE (reference sequence). CDR3 sequence reads: CASSLAPQGAGDTQYF. The CDR3, as DNA: TGTGCCAGCAGCCTGGCCCCACAGGGGGCGGGAGATACGCAGTATTTT.

The chain carries TRBV7-2 and TRBJ1-3; perhaps TRBD1 as D (5 bases). With 1 base removed from V and 0 bases from J, the gap between germline ends came to 7 bases. The germline V gene encodes CDR1 SGHTA and CDR2 FQGNSA. The CDR3 totals 15 residues. CDR3: CASSLDRSSGNTIYF. The CDR3 nucleotides read TGTGCCAGCAGCTTAGACAGGTCCTCTGGAAACACCATATATTTT.

J is TRBJ2-7 and V is TRBV11-2, with TRBD2 identical over 9 bases. The CDR3 consists of 19 residues. The trim removed 2 bases at V and 2 bases at J, leaving 16 bases unmatched. Germline lookup yields CDR1 SGHAT and CDR2 FQNNGV. The CDR3 DNA reads as TGTGCCAGCAGCTTAACCCCCCATAGCGGGAGTCCCCTCCCCTACGAGCAGTACTTC. Its protein product is CASSLTPHSGSPLPYEQYF. Using reference TRBV11-2 and TRBJ2-7 for the parts outside the CDR3, the full variable domain is EAGVAQSPRYKIIEKRQSVAFWCNPISGHATLYWYQQILGQGPKLLIQFQNNGVVDDSQLPKDRFSAERLKGVDSTLKIQPAKLEDSAVYLCASSLTPHSGSPLPYEQYFGPGTRLTVT.

This chain joins TRBV30 and TRBJ1-5; tentatively, D is TRBD1 (5 bases). Trimming pared 2 bases from V and 4 bases from J, leaving 9 bases between. CDR1 is GTSNPN and CDR2 is SVGIG in the germline V gene (reference sequence). CDR3 length: 13 amino acids. The CDR3 bases are TGTGCCTGGAGTTCAGGGTTAAATCAGCCCCAGCATTTT. Translated: CAWSSGLNQPQHF.

The chain combines TRBV11-3 with TRBJ2-1, with D uncertain. Trimming removed 1 base at V and 6 bases at J, with 4 bases between. From germline, CDR1 is SGHNT and CDR2 YENEEA. The CDR3 is 12 residues long. As DNA, the CDR3 is TGTGCCAGCAGCTTAGGGCCCAATGAGCAGTTCTTC. Residues: CASSLGPNEQFF.

This chain uses TRBV7-2 with TRBJ2-3; tentatively, D is TRBD2 (5 bases). Germline V gene lookup returns CDR1 SGHTA and CDR2 FQGNSA. The V end lost 1 base, the J end lost 6 bases, and 23 bases lay between the germline ends. The CDR3 length is 18 residues. The CDR3 bases are TGTGCCAGCAGCTTAGAGGTTCTCGGGCGGGCGTGGTCCGATACGCAGTATTTT. It encodes CASSLEVLGRAWSDTQYF. The complete variable domain, with remaining parts taken from reference TRBV7-2 and TRBJ2-3, reads GAGVSQSPSNKVTEKGKDVELRCDPISGHTALYWYRQSLGQGLEFLIYFQGNSAPDKSGLPSDRFSAERTGGSVSTLTIQRTQQEDSAVYLCASSLEVLGRAWSDTQYFGPGTRLTVL.

V usage is TRBV28 and J usage is TRBJ2-7, with 7 positions matching TRBD1. V lost 5 bases to trimming and J lost 5 bases; unmatched junction nucleotides: 6. The germline CDR1 and CDR2 sequences are MDHEN and SYDVKM. The CDR3 contains 13 residues. DNA for the CDR3: TGTGCCAGCAGTACCCTCGACAGGGACGAGCAGTACTTC. Residues: CASSTLDRDEQYF.

The chain uses TRBV7-2 and TRBJ2-1; maybe TRBD2 (5 bases). The V end was cut by 5 bases, the J end by 4 bases, with 12 bases between. The CDR3 runs 14 residues. Germline CDR1 is SGHTA and CDR2 is FQGNSA. This CDR3 is CASSPGEGYNEQFF. Written as DNA, the CDR3 is TGTGCCAGCAGCCCCGGGGAAGGTTACAATGAGCAGTTCTTC.

The DNA for the CDR3 is TGTGCCAGCCGTCGGGTGTCCCTGGGCAATCAGCCCCAGCATTTT. Its translation is CASRRVSLGNQPQHF. The V and J genes are TRBV19 and TRBJ1-5; D is unresolved. CDR3 length: 15 residues. Trimming left V 9 bases short and J 2 bases short, with 17 bases between. CDR1 is LNHDA, CDR2 SQIVND, per germline (reference sequence).

The J gene is TRBJ2-3, the V gene TRBV28; TRBD2 aligns across 11 bases. Germline-derived CDR1 and CDR2 are MDHEN and SYDVKM. The CDR3 loop spans 14 amino acids. Trimming took 9 bases from V and 7 from J; bases not matched to a gene: 9. The CDR3 DNA is TGTGCCAGATTACTAGCGGGAGCAGGAAATACGCAGTATTTT. Protein product: CARLLAGAGNTQYF.

CDR3 in amino acids: CASNDPRTGISYEQYF. CDR3 bases: TGTGCCAGCAATGATCCTAGGACAGGGATCTCCTACGAGCAGTACTTC. The J gene is TRBJ2-7, the V gene TRBV6-1; TRBD1 aligns across 8 bases. CDR1 is MNHNS, CDR2 SASEGT, per germline. The CDR3 runs 16 residues. V lost 7 bases, J lost 0 bases, and 11 bases stayed unmatched.